This T cell receptor (beta chain) was captured by sequencing in a study of metastatic and nonmetastatic thyroid tumors. Patients underwent thyroid surgery, and none had received any treatment before it. Original processing notes: Across clinicopathological groups, CDR3 differences served as the basis for building a distant-metastasis classifier for papillary thyroid cancer. From the PCR reads, TCRdb re-called clones with MiXCR. In this record, the V and J calls reflect TCRdb's handling and not the investigators' own analysis. The sample has fewer than 16,000 clones; roughly a quarter are singletons. In this sample, this clone turned up many times. The germline V gene encodes CDR1 MDHEN and CDR2 SYDVKM. This CDR3 comprises 16 residues. V gave up 3 bases and J gave up 3 bases, with 16 bases separating them.

The sequencing sample was made of tumor tissue. The clonotype originates from a female donor with papillary thyroid cancer or a benign thyroid nodule (not recorded which). Some clones in this sample may be carry-over from other donors' samples. This sequence joins TRBV28 and TRBJ2-3, with D possibly TRBD2 on 6 matching bases. The chain's CDR3 is CASSLRVAVTTDTQYF. DNA of the CDR3: TGTGCCAGCAGTTTGCGGGTAGCGGTCACAACAGATACGCAGTATTTT.